This TCR beta chain was recovered during a study of T cell responses to AZD1222 COVID-19 vaccine. This table comes from immunoSEQ multiplex PCR, and its TCRdb copy is limited to in-frame clones, with some not included. The profile shows roughly 120,000 clones, about 92% of them singletons. The CDR3 totals 12 residues. Trimming removed 2 bases from V and 3 bases from J, with 4 bases in between. Germline V gene sequence: CDR1 SGHRS, CDR2 YFSETQ. Regarding this clone: Its antigen remains unknown.

Points from the study as a whole: Sampling captured repertoires only after the peak T cell response.

The sample was peripheral blood, taken on day 0 of AZD1222 vaccination. This receptor was taken from an adult in good health. This chain connects TRBV5-1 to TRBJ2-3; D not certain. This CDR3 reads CASSFSTDTQYF. CDR3 nucleotides: TGCGCCAGCAGCTTCTCTACAGATACGCAGTATTTT.